What follows describes a single T cell receptor beta chain. The record originates from a study of T-cell reconstitution after alpha-beta-depleted transplantation in children. Unique molecular identifiers were used in preparing the TCRbeta library. Via MiXCR, TCRdb re-called the PCR reads, giving one row per CDR3 protein. The table includes 500,000 to 600,000 distinct CDR3 sequences, about 18% detected once. V lost 1 base to trimming and J lost 0 bases; unmatched junction nucleotides: 9. This CDR3 contains 20 residues. Germline V gives CDR1 SGHAT, CDR2 FQDESV (reference sequence). This clonotype originated in a human donor who donated a stem cell graft to a child with acute lymphoblastic leukemia. The input for sequencing was PBMCs from the stem cell graft donor, taken from the stem cell graft. The rearrangement uses TRBV11-1 and TRBJ2-6, with 10 bases lining up with TRBD2. CDR3 loop: CASSLERGLARDSGANVLTF. The CDR3 DNA reads as TGTGCCAGCAGCTTAGAAAGGGGACTAGCGCGCGACTCTGGGGCCAACGTCCTGACTTTC.